The 21 T cell receptor beta chains below come from one sample, sequenced in a study of OX40 agonist ivuxolimab in advanced cancers. Sequencing was performed with immunoSEQ multiplex PCR; in TCRdb, only in-frame clones are kept and a portion is missing. In the table there are roughly 72,000 clones, 89% of which are singletons. The sample here was CD4+ or CD8+ T cells sorted from blood, taken in a trial of the OX40 agonist ivuxolimab. These receptors were collected from an adult with an advanced solid tumor such as melanoma, head and neck, liver or kidney cancer.

The J gene is TRBJ2-3, the V gene TRBV5-1; D is uncertain. Germline V gives CDR1 SGHRS, CDR2 YFSETQ. The ends were cut back, 4 bases at V and 0 bases at J, with 9 bases in the middle. This CDR3 has 14 amino acids. CDR3 bases: TGCGCCAGCAGCCGATTAGGGAGCACAGATACGCAGTATTTT. Translating it yields CASSRLGSTDTQYF. The full variable domain, in which reference TRBV5-1 and TRBJ2-3 provide the parts outside the CDR3, is KAGVTQTPRYLIKTRGQQVTLSCSPISGHRSVSWYQQTPGQGLQFLFEYFSETQRNKGNFPGRFSGRQFSNSRSEMNVSTLELGDSALYLCASSRLGSTDTQYFGPGTRLTVL.

This chain links TRBV7-3 with TRBJ2-3, with D possibly matching TRBD1 (6 bases). The CDR3 runs to 15 residues. Trimming took off 5 bases at V and 2 bases at J, with 14 bases between the two ends. Germline-derived CDR1 and CDR2 are SGHTA and FQGTGA. This chain's CDR3 is CASSPGQSPTDTQYF. The CDR3 DNA reads as TGTGCCAGCAGCCCAGGACAGTCTCCCACAGATACGCAGTATTTT.

This sequence joins TRBV28 and TRBJ2-7; D not resolved. The CDR3 contains 11 residues. Between the trimmed V and J ends, which lost 6 bases and 2 bases, there was a span of 5 bases. Per the germline V gene, CDR1 is MDHEN and CDR2 is SYDVKM. DNA for the CDR3: TGTGCCAGCAGGAGTACCTACGAGCAGTACTTC. It encodes CASRSTYEQYF.

As regards this clone: At one of its ends the junction is not consistent with the germline gene, which may arise from a read error. The CDR3 nucleotides are TGTGCCGGCAGGGGCAGAGTGGGAACTGAAGCTTTCTTT. It codes for CAGRGRVGTEAFF. V is TRBV28 and J is TRBJ1-1; D is possibly TRBD1 (6 bases). The CDR3 runs 13 residues. The germline V gene encodes CDR1 MDHEN and CDR2 SYDVKM.

V and J are TRBV5-1 and TRBJ1-2, with D tentatively TRBD1 (6 bases). The CDR3 has 14 residues. Trimming left V 2 bases short and J 4 bases short, with 12 bases between. Per the germline V gene, CDR1 is SGHRS and CDR2 is YFSETQ. The CDR3 here is CASSFLQGTYGYTF. In DNA form, the CDR3 reads TGCGCCAGCAGCTTTCTACAGGGTACCTATGGCTACACCTTC.

V and J are TRBV19 and TRBJ1-2, with 7 bases matching TRBD1. J was trimmed by 4 bases and V by 2 bases; bases with no gene match: 4. The germline V gene encodes CDR1 LNHDA and CDR2 SQIVND (reference sequence). There are 14 residues in the CDR3. The CDR3 here is CASSIRGLGYGYTF. As DNA, the CDR3 is TGTGCCAGTAGTATAAGGGGGCTCGGCTATGGCTACACCTTC.

The chain couples TRBV18 to TRBJ2-1; the D gene is possibly TRBD2 (6 bases). CDR3 size: 17 residues. Germline assignment: CDR1 KGHSH and CDR2 LQKENI. Trimming removed 5 bases from V and 6 bases from J, with 23 bases in between. DNA for the CDR3: TGTGCCAGCTCAGAACCCGAGGCGGGATGGTTGCTCAATGAGCAGTTCTTC. It is translated as CASSEPEAGWLLNEQFF.

This chain links TRBV5-6 with TRBJ2-5; 8 bases align to TRBD2. Germline trimming cut 4 bases from V and 2 bases from J; bases unmatched to any gene: 10. From germline, CDR1 is SGHDT and CDR2 YYEEEE. The CDR3 length is 16 residues. CDR3 DNA sequence: TGTGCCAGCAGCCCGGGGGATAGCGGGGTTCAAGAGACCCAGTACTTC. This gives the protein CASSPGDSGVQETQYF. Drawing the rest from reference TRBV5-6 and TRBJ2-5, the complete variable domain is DAGVTQSPTHLIKTRGQQVTLRCSPKSGHDTVSWYQQALGQGPQFIFQYYEEEERQRGNFPDRFSGHQFPNYSSELNVNALLLGDSALYLCASSPGDSGVQETQYFGPGTRLLVL.

The sample holds a few counts of this clone. The CDR3: CSASQAYIQYF. The CDR3 nucleotides are TGCAGTGCCAGCCAGGCATACATTCAGTACTTC. This chain joins TRBV20-1 and TRBJ2-4; D is unclear. The germline gives CDR1 DFQATT, CDR2 SNEGSKA (reference sequence). The CDR3 contains 11 residues. V lost 6 bases and J lost 8, with 11 bases in between.

This clone was seen only once. The rearrangement uses TRBV10-2 and TRBJ2-1, with 12 bases matching TRBD1. The germline V gene encodes CDR1 WSHSY and CDR2 SAAADI. The CDR3 loop spans 11 amino acids. With V trimmed by 10 bases and J by 11 bases, 3 bases remained unmatched. CDR3 in DNA: TGCGCCACCCGGGACAGGGGGCAGCAGTTCTTC. Its translation is CATRDRGQQFF.

This rearrangement joins TRBV27 to TRBJ1-1; 7 bases agree with TRBD1. J lost 0 bases, V lost 4 bases, and 8 bases had no gene match. From germline, CDR1 is MNHEY and CDR2 SMNVEV (reference sequence). The CDR3 consists of 16 residues. CDR3 bases: TGTGCCAGCAGTTACCTGGGCGGGACAGTGAACACTGAAGCTTTCTTT. Residues: CASSYLGGTVNTEAFF.

This clone was counted a single time. The chain links TRBV10-3 to TRBJ1-2, with 7 nucleotides matching TRBD1. The CDR3 totals 14 residues. The V gene's germline CDR1 is ENHRY and CDR2 SYGVKD. Germline trimming cut 2 bases from V and 3 bases from J; bases unmatched to any gene: 3. CDR3 DNA sequence: TGTGCCATCAGTGAGACAGGGGTGGACTATGGCTACACCTTC. Protein: CAISETGVDYGYTF.

This clone appeared once. The V and J genes are TRBV7-8 and TRBJ1-6; perhaps TRBD1 as D (6 bases). Germline CDR1 SGHVS, CDR2 FQNEAQ. This CDR3 has 15 residues. Trimming removed 4 bases at V and 10 bases at J, with 17 bases between. The CDR3 is CASSSKTGFNSPLHF. The CDR3 DNA follows: TGTGCCAGCAGCTCCAAAACAGGGTTCAACTCACCCCTCCACTTT.

The CDR3 region is CAISDSSGTGELFF. CDR3 nucleotides: TGTGCCATCAGTGACTCATCGGGGACCGGGGAGCTGTTTTTT. This sequence joins TRBV10-3 and TRBJ2-2, with TRBD2 as a possible D gene (5 bases). CDR1 ENHRY and CDR2 SYGVKD come from the germline V gene. V was pared by 3 bases and J by 5 bases, with 10 bases between. This CDR3 comprises 14 residues.

The CDR3 DNA is TGTGCCAGCAGCTTCCAGACCGGGGACTATGGCTACACCTTC. Translated, it gives CASSFQTGDYGYTF. The V and J genes are TRBV7-2 and TRBJ1-2; D is ambiguous. V was shortened by 3 bases and J by 3 bases, with 11 bases between the two germline ends. This CDR3 comprises 14 residues. Germline loops: CDR1 SGHTA, CDR2 FQGNSA.

The chain joins TRBV28 to TRBJ2-7; D is uncertain. Trimming cost V 3 bases and J 2 bases, with 14 bases left between them. Germline CDR1 MDHEN, CDR2 SYDVKM. The CDR3 length is 15 residues. Here the CDR3 DNA reads TGTGCCAGCAGTTTCCCATACCTAGGTACCTACGAGCAGTACTTC. Translation gives CASSFPYLGTYEQYF.

This sequence joins TRBV29-1 and TRBJ2-6; no firm D call. The V gene's germline CDR1 is SQVTM and CDR2 ANQGSEA. This CDR3 is built from 13 residues. The V end lost 7 bases, the J end lost 4 bases, and 11 bases lay between the germline ends. The CDR3 region has the DNA TGCAGCGCACGGGTGCCCGGGGCCAACGTCCTGACTTTC. Its protein is CSARVPGANVLTF.

The rearrangement uses TRBV28 and TRBJ2-3; D is possibly TRBD2 (6 bases). The CDR3 has 18 amino acids. In germline, CDR1 is MDHEN, CDR2 SYDVKM. Trimming removed 4 bases from V and 0 bases from J, with 20 bases in between. Here the CDR3 reads CASSSPWTIDASTDTQYF. The CDR3 nucleotides are TGTGCCAGCAGTTCCCCCTGGACTATAGATGCTAGCACAGATACGCAGTATTTT.

Only one count was recorded for this clone. The gene calls are TRBV19 and TRBJ2-5; no definite D call. V was cut by 5 bases and J by 7 bases, with 8 bases left in between. Germline V CDR1 and CDR2: LNHDA, SQIVND (reference sequence). The CDR3 has 11 amino acids. CDR3 region: CASSHLGTQYF. In nucleotides, the CDR3 is TGTGCCAGTAGTCACCTTGGGACCCAGTACTTC.

The chain carries TRBV5-1 and TRBJ2-3, with D possibly TRBD2 on 6 matching bases. Trimming stripped 3 bases from V and 2 bases from J, with 10 bases between. The V gene's germline CDR1 is SGHRS and CDR2 YFSETQ. The CDR3 extends over 14 amino acids. Here the CDR3 reads CASSSGEFTDTQYF. Here the CDR3 DNA reads TGCGCCAGCAGCTCGGGGGAGTTCACAGATACGCAGTATTTT.

The gene calls are TRBV5-4 and TRBJ1-6, with 7 bases lining up with TRBD1. The trim removed 2 bases at V and 8 bases at J, leaving 7 bases unmatched. This CDR3 region has 15 residues. In germline, CDR1 is SGHNT, CDR2 YYREEE (reference sequence). CDR3 sequence (DNA): TGTGCCAGCAGCTTACCAGGGGGTAAAGATTCACCCCTCCACTTT. Its translation: CASSLPGGKDSPLHF.